The text below deals with one T cell receptor (beta chain). Its antigen is still unknown. The data were obtained in a study of T cell responses to AZD1222 COVID-19 vaccine. Overall study findings and caveats: It should be noted that donors were predominantly white British and more often female, and clonal diversity was possibly underestimated.

The repertoire was sequenced with immunoSEQ multiplex PCR; TCRdb's copy has only in-frame clones and lacks some. The repertoire consists of roughly 83,000 clones, with more than 70% occurring once and the leading ten covering over 8%. There are 11 residues in the CDR3. V lost 8 bases and J 5 bases, leaving 10 bases between the germline ends. Germline V lookup: CDR1 SQVTM, CDR2 ANQGSEA. This receptor was obtained from an adult in good health. The chain carries TRBV29-1 and TRBJ2-1; D not resolved. Sequenced material: peripheral blood, taken on day 0 of AZD1222 vaccination. DNA of the CDR3: TGCAGCCTCCGCGCGGACAATGAGCAGTTCTTC. This codes for CSLRADNEQFF.